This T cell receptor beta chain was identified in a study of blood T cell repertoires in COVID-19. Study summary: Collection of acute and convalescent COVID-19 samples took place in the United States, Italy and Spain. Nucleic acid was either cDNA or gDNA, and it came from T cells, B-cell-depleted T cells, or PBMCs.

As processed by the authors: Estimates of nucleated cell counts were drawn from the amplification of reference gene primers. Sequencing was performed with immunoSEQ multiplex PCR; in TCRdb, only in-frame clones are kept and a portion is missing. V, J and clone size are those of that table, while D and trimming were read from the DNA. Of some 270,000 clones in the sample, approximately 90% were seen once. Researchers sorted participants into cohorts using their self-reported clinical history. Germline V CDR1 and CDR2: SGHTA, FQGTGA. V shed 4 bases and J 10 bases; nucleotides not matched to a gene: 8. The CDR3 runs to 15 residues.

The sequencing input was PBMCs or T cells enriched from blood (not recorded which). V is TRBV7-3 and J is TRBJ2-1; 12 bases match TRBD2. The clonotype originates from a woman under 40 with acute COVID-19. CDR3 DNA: TGTGCCAGCAGCTCCGCGACTAGCGGGAGAGAAGAGCAGTTCTTC. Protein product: CASSSATSGREEQFF.